This T cell receptor (beta chain) was identified in a study of graft-versus-host responses after intestinal transplantation. Details on this clone: Compared with germline, one end of the junction differs, possibly owing to a read error. The sample holds other DNA sequences that translate to the same CDR3.

Data came from immunoSEQ multiplex PCR; TCRdb stores just in-frame clones and leaves some out. In the table there are 40,000 or so clones, over 85% of which are singletons. The CDR3 has 16 amino acids. Germline V gives CDR1 KGHSH, CDR2 LQKENI. The clonotype was recovered from a human patient who received an intestinal transplant, so some T cells may come from the graft donor. The source was PBMCs, collected around 270 days after transplant. The chain links TRBV18 to TRBJ2-2; perhaps D is TRBD1 or TRBD2 (5 bases each). The CDR3 is CASSPSGTTGTGELFF. The CDR3 DNA sequence: TGTGCCAGCTCACCATCAGGGACCACTGGAACCGGGGAGCTATTTTTT. The full variable domain, completed using reference TRBV18 and TRBJ2-2, is NAGVMQNPRHLVRRRGQEARLRCSPMKGHSHVYWYRQLPEEGLKFMVYLQKENIIDESGMPKERFSAEFPKEGPSILRIQQVVRGDSAAYFCASSPSGTTGTGELFFGEGSRLTVL.